The subject of this entry is one TCR beta chain. The antigen is unknown. This record belongs to a study of shared clonotypes between healthy human individuals. Study summary: CD4 naive cells filled three plates per donor, CD4 memory three, CD8 naive two and CD8 memory one. General study results and limits: Only blood underwent sampling, and tissue repertoires likely differ. Between several donors, naive CD4 clonotypes were shared at a level of approximately 5%.

Profiled with immunoSEQ multiplex PCR; TCRdb holds only in-frame clones, not every one. The sample has about 2.5 million clones, approximately 90% seen once; the top ten hold 0.37%. Germline V gene data show CDR1 as MNHNY and CDR2 as SVGAGI (reference sequence). V lost 6 bases and J 2 bases, leaving 12 bases between the germline ends. CDR3 size: 14 residues. There were no recent acute infections or vaccinations among the donors, who were healthy HIV-negative adults. The chain carries TRBV6-6 and TRBJ2-3; D call uncertain. Source material: naive CD4+ T cells from PBMCs. Subset noted: CD45RA+ positively selected. This clonotype originated in a man aged 18 to 29 in good health. Some clones in this sample may be carry-over from other donors' samples. The CDR3 DNA reads TGTGCCAGCAGACACGAGACGATCACAGATACGCAGTATTTT. It encodes CASRHETITDTQYF.